This T cell receptor (beta chain) was found in a study of vaccination and CD4 T cells after COVID-19. For the study at large: Median time from COVID diagnosis to post-COVID sampling was 101 days (35 to 161).

Described treatment: roughly ten-day PBMC culture with coronavirus spike peptide pools or control peptides (ViraFEST assay). Once peptide pools had expanded antigen-specific T cells, ViraFEST sequenced TCRs. This clonotype was counted a few times. Antigen unknown. An Oncomine TCR Beta short-read assay was used to sequence the DNA from cultured CD4+ T cells. Genomic DNA was isolated from cultured CD4+ T cells. TCRdb reanalysed the PCR reads using MiXCR and keeps one entry per CDR3 protein. The sample has 20,000 to 25,000 distinct CDR3 sequences; less than 50% are singletons. V shed 3 bases and J shed 0 bases, with 18 bases lying between them. Germline-derived CDR1 and CDR2 are MNHNS and SASEGT. This CDR3 region has 18 residues. Study conclusions and caveats: Convalescent patients studied were relatively few, and early post-infection timepoints were absent.

The chain couples TRBV6-1 to TRBJ1-5; TRBD1 is a possible D gene (5 bases). Source: CD4+ T cells from blood, cultured in vitro, taken before SARS-CoV-2 vaccination. The receptor's source is a human donor who had recovered from COVID-19. The DNA of the CDR3 is TGTGCCAGCAGTGACCTAGGCAGGGTAGGGCATAGCAATCAGCCCCAGCATTTT. Its protein product is CASSDLGRVGHSNQPQHF.